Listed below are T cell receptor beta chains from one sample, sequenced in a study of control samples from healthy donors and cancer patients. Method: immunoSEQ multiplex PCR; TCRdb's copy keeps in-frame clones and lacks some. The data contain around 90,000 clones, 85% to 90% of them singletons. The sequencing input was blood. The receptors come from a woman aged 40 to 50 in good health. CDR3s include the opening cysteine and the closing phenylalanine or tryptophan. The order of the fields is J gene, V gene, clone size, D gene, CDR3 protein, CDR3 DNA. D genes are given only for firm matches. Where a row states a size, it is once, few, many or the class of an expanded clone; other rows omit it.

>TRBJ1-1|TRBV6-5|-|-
CASSYSFGGQNTEAFF
TGTGCCAGCAGTTACTCGTTCGGGGGGCAGAACACTGAAGCTTTCTTT
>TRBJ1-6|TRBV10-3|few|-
CAISDGIADSPLHF
TGTGCCATCAGTGATGGGATCGCCGATTCACCCCTCCACTTT
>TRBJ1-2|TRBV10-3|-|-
CAISEPPLTGFRSYGYTF
TGTGCCATCAGTGAGCCCCCTTTAACAGGGTTTAGATCCTATGGCTACACCTTC
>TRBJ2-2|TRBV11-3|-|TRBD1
CASSLVGTGSTGELFF
TGTGCCAGCAGCTTAGTGGGGACAGGGAGCACCGGGGAGCTGTTTTTT
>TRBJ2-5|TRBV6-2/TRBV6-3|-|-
CASSYSRGGETQYF
TGTGCCAGCAGTTACTCCAGGGGAGGGGAGACCCAGTACTTC
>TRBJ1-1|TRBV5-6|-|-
CASSPNGGLDTEAFF
TGTGCCAGCAGCCCCAACGGAGGCCTCGACACTGAAGCTTTCTTT
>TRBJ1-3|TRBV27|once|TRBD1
CASSLTATGAGNTIYF
TGTGCCAGCAGCCTAACCGCTACAGGGGCTGGAAACACCATATATTTT
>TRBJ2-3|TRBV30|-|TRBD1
CAWSRLGQGASDTQYF
TGTGCCTGGAGTCGCCTGGGACAGGGGGCATCAGATACGCAGTATTTT
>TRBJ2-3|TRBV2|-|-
CASSERRYTDTQYF
TGTGCCAGCAGTGAAAGGAGATACACAGATACGCAGTATTTT
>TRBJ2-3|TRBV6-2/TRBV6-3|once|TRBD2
CASSSGGATDTQYF
TGTGCCAGCAGCTCCGGGGGGGCCACAGATACGCAGTATTTT
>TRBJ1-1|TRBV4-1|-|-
CASSRRNTEAFF
TGCGCCAGCAGCAGGAGGAACACTGAAGCTTTCTTT
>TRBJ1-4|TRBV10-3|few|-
CAISDPPKEKLFF
TGTGCCATCAGTGATCCCCCCAAGGAAAAACTGTTTTTT
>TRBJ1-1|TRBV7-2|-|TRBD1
CASSLPRGIKGNTEAFF
TGTGCCAGCAGCTTACCCAGGGGGATAAAGGGGAACACTGAAGCTTTCTTT
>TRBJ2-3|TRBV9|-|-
CASSVTTDTQYF
TGTGCCAGCAGCGTGACTACAGATACGCAGTATTTT
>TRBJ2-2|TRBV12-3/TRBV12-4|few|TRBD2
CASSPRGAGELFF
TGTGCCAGCAGTCCCCGGGGGGCCGGGGAGCTGTTTTTT
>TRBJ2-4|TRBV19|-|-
CASSTPPGTGTTIAKNIQYF
TGTGCCAGTAGTACTCCCCCGGGGACCGGGACAACTATAGCCAAAAACATTCAGTACTTC
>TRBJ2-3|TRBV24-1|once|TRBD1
CATSDLGQEQNTQYF
TGTGCCACCAGTGATTTGGGACAGGAGCAAAATACGCAGTATTTT
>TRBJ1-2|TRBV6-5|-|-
CASAHLTVNYGYTF
TGTGCCAGCGCCCATCTGACAGTAAACTATGGCTACACCTTC
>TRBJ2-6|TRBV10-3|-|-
CAASGGSSSGANVLTF
TGTGCCGCCTCCGGGGGCTCAAGCTCTGGGGCCAACGTCCTGACTTTC
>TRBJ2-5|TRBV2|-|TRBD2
CASVRPSGGRETQYF
TGTGCCAGCGTCAGGCCTAGCGGGGGACGAGAGACCCAGTACTTC
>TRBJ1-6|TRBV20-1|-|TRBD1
CSASSRQGARNSPLHF
TGCAGTGCTAGTTCCCGACAGGGGGCGAGGAATTCACCCCTCCACTTT
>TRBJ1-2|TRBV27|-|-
CASSLFGRGGFGYTF
TGTGCCAGCAGTTTATTCGGACGAGGCGGGTTTGGCTACACCTTC
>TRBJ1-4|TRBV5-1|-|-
CASSLGQGEKLFF
TGCGCCAGCAGCTTGGGGCAGGGTGAAAAACTGTTTTTT
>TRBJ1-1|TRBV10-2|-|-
CASSVEQETEAFF
TGCGCCAGCAGTGTCGAACAGGAGACTGAAGCTTTCTTT
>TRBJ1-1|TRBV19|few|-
CASIERTGMNTEAFF
TGTGCCAGTATTGAACGTACAGGGATGAACACTGAAGCTTTCTTT
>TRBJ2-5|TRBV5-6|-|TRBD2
CASSLNPSGGGTQYF
TGTGCCAGCAGCTTGAATCCTAGCGGTGGAGGGACCCAGTACTTC
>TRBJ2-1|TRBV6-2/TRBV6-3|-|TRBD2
CASSPTSAEYNEQFF
TGTGCCAGCAGCCCCACTAGCGCGGAATACAATGAGCAGTTCTTC
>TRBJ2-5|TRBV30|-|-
CAWARGLQETQYF
TGTGCCTGGGCGCGGGGTCTCCAAGAGACCCAGTACTTC
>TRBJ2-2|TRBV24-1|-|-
CATSDGNKQGRTGELFF
TGTGCCACCAGTGATGGCAATAAGCAGGGAAGGACCGGGGAGCTGTTTTTT
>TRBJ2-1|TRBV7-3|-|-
CASSLTGDSYNEQFF
TGTGCCAGCAGCTTAACGGGGGACTCCTACAATGAGCAGTTCTTC
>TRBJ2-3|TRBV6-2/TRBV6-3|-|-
CASSYPERDPGPDTQYF
TGTGCCAGCAGTTACCCAGAACGGGATCCGGGGCCAGATACGCAGTATTTT
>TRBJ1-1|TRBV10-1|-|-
CASSEGYTEAFF
TGCGCCAGCAGTGAAGGTTACACTGAAGCTTTCTTT
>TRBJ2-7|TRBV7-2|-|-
CASSLDGSTSYEQYF
TGTGCCAGCAGCTTAGATGGGAGTACTTCCTACGAGCAGTACTTC
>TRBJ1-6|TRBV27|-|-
CASSLTPFRSGTIRSPLHF
TGTGCCAGCAGTTTAACCCCGTTTAGGTCAGGGACGATCCGGTCACCCCTCCACTTT
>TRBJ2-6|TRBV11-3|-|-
CASSPPGANVLTF
TGTGCCAGCAGCCCACCTGGGGCCAACGTCCTGACTTTC
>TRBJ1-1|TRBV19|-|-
CASSLLPGKAEAFF
TGTGCCAGTAGTCTCCTTCCCGGGAAGGCTGAAGCTTTCTTT
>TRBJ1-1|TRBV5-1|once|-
CASSPGGDTEAFF
TGCGCCAGCAGCCCTGGGGGTGACACTGAAGCTTTCTTT
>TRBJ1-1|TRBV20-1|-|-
CSALKNTEAFF
TGCAGTGCTCTAAAAAACACTGAAGCTTTCTTT
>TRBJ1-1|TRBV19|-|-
CASSRTANTEAFF
TGTGCCAGTAGTAGGACAGCGAACACTGAAGCTTTCTTT
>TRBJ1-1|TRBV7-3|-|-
CASSLTGDTEAFF
TGTGCCAGCAGCTTGACAGGAGACACTGAAGCTTTCTTT
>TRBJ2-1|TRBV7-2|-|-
CASSPQVGSEQFF
TGTGCCAGCAGCCCCCAGGTAGGGTCTGAGCAGTTCTTC
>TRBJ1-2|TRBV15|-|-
CATSRDREGNGYTF
TGTGCCACCAGCAGAGATAGAGAAGGGAATGGCTACACCTTC
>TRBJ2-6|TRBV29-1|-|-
CSVSAGANVLTF
TGCAGCGTATCGGCTGGGGCCAACGTCCTGACTTTC
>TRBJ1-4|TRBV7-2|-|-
CASSLWVATNEKLFF
TGTGCCAGCAGCTTATGGGTGGCAACTAATGAAAAACTGTTTTTT
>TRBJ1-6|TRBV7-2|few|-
CASSSYNSPLHF
TGTGCCAGCAGCTCCTATAATTCACCCCTCCACTTT
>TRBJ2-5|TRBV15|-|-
CATSRDGETQYF
TGTGCCACCAGCAGAGACGGGGAGACCCAGTACTTC
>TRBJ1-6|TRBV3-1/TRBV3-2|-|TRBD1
CASSLQGGSPLHF
TGTGCCAGCAGCCTCCAGGGGGGGTCACCCCTCCACTTT
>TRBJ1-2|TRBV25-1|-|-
CASSSYSWEGPYGYTF
TGTGCCAGCAGCTCCTATAGTTGGGAGGGTCCCTATGGCTACACCTTC
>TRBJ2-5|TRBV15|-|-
CATSFRTWQETQYF
TGTGCCACCAGCTTCCGTACGTGGCAAGAGACCCAGTACTTC
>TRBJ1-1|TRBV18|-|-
CASSQAFEAFF
TGTGCCAGCTCACAGGCATTTGAAGCTTTCTTT
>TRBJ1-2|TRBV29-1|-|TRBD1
CSVEGQGVYGYTF
TGCAGCGTGGAGGGACAGGGAGTCTATGGCTACACCTTC
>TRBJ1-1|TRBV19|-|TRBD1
CASSMEDRFSPHTEAFF
TGTGCCAGTAGTATGGAGGACAGGTTCTCGCCCCACACTGAAGCTTTCTTT
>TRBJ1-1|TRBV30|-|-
CAWYPGTTAFF
TGTGCCTGGTACCCCGGGACAACAGCTTTCTTT
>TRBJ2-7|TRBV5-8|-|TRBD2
CASSSAAGTSGRYEQYF
TGTGCCAGCAGCTCGGCCGCCGGGACTAGCGGACGCTACGAGCAGTACTTC
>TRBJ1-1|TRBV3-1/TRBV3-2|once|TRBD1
CASSQYGQGKVSRSTEAFF
TGTGCCAGCAGCCAGTACGGACAGGGAAAGGTGAGTAGGAGCACTGAAGCTTTCTTT